A selection of T cell receptor beta chains follows, all from one sample in a study of T cells after yellow fever vaccination. TCRdb reprocessed the 5' RACE reads via MiXCR and lists one record per CDR3 protein. The sample lists about 110,000 distinct CDR3 sequences, 8% to 9.5% occurring once. The sequencing here drew on CD8+ T cells sorted from PBMCs, taken 45 days after the yellow fever booster vaccination. Receptors were obtained from a man aged 25 to 40 who received the YFV17D yellow fever vaccine. The CDR3 runs from the conserved cysteine through the conserved F or W. The order of the fields is V gene, clone size, J gene, D gene, CDR3 DNA, CDR3 protein. The D gene is left open where the match is weak. Size tells how often a clone was seen (once, few, many) or the class of an expanded clone, and some rows leave it out.

v_gene: TRBV20-1; abundance: many; j_gene: TRBJ2-1; d_gene: .; CDR3nt: TGCAGTGGAACGGGAACAGCCCTCTACAATGAGCAGTTCTTC; CDR3aa: CSGTGTALYNEQFF
v_gene: TRBV4-3; abundance: .; j_gene: TRBJ2-7; d_gene: .; CDR3nt: TGCGCCAGCAGCCACTTAGCGGCCGGCTCCTACGAGCAGTACTTC; CDR3aa: CASSHLAAGSYEQYF
v_gene: TRBV7-8; abundance: many; j_gene: TRBJ2-4; d_gene: TRBD2; CDR3nt: TGTGCCAGCAGAGCGGGGGGGCTTGAGGACATTCAGTACTTC; CDR3aa: CASRAGGLEDIQYF
v_gene: TRBV20-1; abundance: many; j_gene: TRBJ2-1; d_gene: .; CDR3nt: TGCAGTCCGGGACACCTCTACAATGAGCAGTTCTTC; CDR3aa: CSPGHLYNEQFF
v_gene: TRBV29-1; abundance: many; j_gene: TRBJ2-7; d_gene: TRBD1; CDR3nt: TGCAGCGTGGGCAACAGGGGTAAAGGATACGAGCAGTACTTC; CDR3aa: CSVGNRGKGYEQYF
v_gene: TRBV5-1; abundance: many; j_gene: TRBJ2-1; d_gene: TRBD1; CDR3nt: TGCGCCAGCAGCTTCACAGGGGGCAATGAGCAGTTCTTC; CDR3aa: CASSFTGGNEQFF
v_gene: TRBV23-1; abundance: few; j_gene: TRBJ2-7; d_gene: .; CDR3nt: TGCGCCAGCAGTCCCGGGGACTGCGAGCAGTACTTC; CDR3aa: CASSPGDCEQYF
v_gene: TRBV5-1; abundance: many; j_gene: TRBJ2-4; d_gene: .; CDR3nt: TGCGCCAGCAGTTTAAATGGTATTCAGTACTTC; CDR3aa: CASSLNGIQYF
v_gene: TRBV14; abundance: many; j_gene: TRBJ2-1; d_gene: .; CDR3nt: TGTGCCAGCAGCCAATGGGGCGGGGGCGCCGATAACAATGAGCAGTTCTTC; CDR3aa: CASSQWGGGADNNEQFF
v_gene: TRBV12-3/TRBV12-4; abundance: many; j_gene: TRBJ2-7; d_gene: .; CDR3nt: TGTGCCAGCAGTTTAGCGGGAGAGTCCTACGAGCAGTACTTC; CDR3aa: CASSLAGESYEQYF
v_gene: TRBV6-1; abundance: .; j_gene: TRBJ1-2; d_gene: .; CDR3nt: TGTGCCAGCAGTCAGAGAGCTAACTATGGCTACACCTTC; CDR3aa: CASSQRANYGYTF
v_gene: TRBV7-3; abundance: many; j_gene: TRBJ1-2; d_gene: .; CDR3nt: TGTGCCAGCGGGGGGTCGGGGACCGATGGCTACACCTTC; CDR3aa: CASGGSGTDGYTF
v_gene: TRBV6-5; abundance: many; j_gene: TRBJ2-7; d_gene: TRBD1; CDR3nt: TGTGCCAGCAGCCAGACAGGGCCTTCCCACGAGCAGTACTTC; CDR3aa: CASSQTGPSHEQYF
v_gene: TRBV7-9; abundance: many; j_gene: TRBJ1-1; d_gene: TRBD1; CDR3nt: TGTGCCAGCAGCCCCGGGACAGGGAGCACTGAAGCTTTCTTT; CDR3aa: CASSPGTGSTEAFF
v_gene: TRBV2; abundance: many; j_gene: TRBJ2-3; d_gene: .; CDR3nt: TGTGCCAGCAGGCTAAGTTTGGCCCTACCGGGAGAGCAAGATACGCAGTATTTT; CDR3aa: CASRLSLALPGEQDTQYF
v_gene: TRBV3-1; abundance: many; j_gene: TRBJ2-1; d_gene: .; CDR3nt: TGTGCCAGCAGCCAAGAATACCAGCAGTTCTTC; CDR3aa: CASSQEYQQFF
v_gene: TRBV10-3; abundance: many; j_gene: TRBJ2-7; d_gene: .; CDR3nt: TGTGCCATCAGTGAGTCGGGTTTACAGGCCTTAACACCGCAGTACTTC; CDR3aa: CAISESGLQALTPQYF
v_gene: TRBV21-1; abundance: .; j_gene: TRBJ2-6; d_gene: .; CDR3nt: TGTGCCAGCAGCAAAGGCCAGGGGTGGTCCGGGGCCAACGTCCTGACTTTC; CDR3aa: CASSKGQGWSGANVLTF
v_gene: TRBV20-1; abundance: many; j_gene: TRBJ2-5; d_gene: .; CDR3nt: TGCAGTGCTCCCTGGGGGTTTACCCAGTACTTC; CDR3aa: CSAPWGFTQYF
v_gene: TRBV28; abundance: .; j_gene: TRBJ2-5; d_gene: .; CDR3nt: TGTGCCAGCAGTTACTACAGAGACCAAGAGACCCAGTACTTC; CDR3aa: CASSYYRDQETQYF
v_gene: TRBV5-1; abundance: many; j_gene: TRBJ2-7; d_gene: .; CDR3nt: TGCGCCAGCAGCTCAGCCGGGATTTTAGCCTACGAGCAGTACTTC; CDR3aa: CASSSAGILAYEQYF
v_gene: TRBV7-2; abundance: few; j_gene: TRBJ2-7; d_gene: .; CDR3nt: TGTGCCAGCAGCTTACCACAGACCTACGAGCAGTACTTC; CDR3aa: CASSLPQTYEQYF
v_gene: TRBV5-6; abundance: many; j_gene: TRBJ2-5; d_gene: .; CDR3nt: TGTGCCAGCAGCCCGGACAGCCAAGAGACCCAGTACTTC; CDR3aa: CASSPDSQETQYF
v_gene: TRBV20-1; abundance: many; j_gene: TRBJ2-2; d_gene: .; CDR3nt: TGCAGTGCTGGGGGGACTGAATGGAGCGGGGAGCTGTTTTTT; CDR3aa: CSAGGTEWSGELFF
v_gene: TRBV10-3; abundance: many; j_gene: TRBJ2-3; d_gene: TRBD2; CDR3nt: TGTGCCATCAGGGGTAGCGGGAGTATTCGAATGGGCACAGATACGCAGTATTTT; CDR3aa: CAIRGSGSIRMGTDTQYF
v_gene: TRBV7-6; abundance: many; j_gene: TRBJ2-7; d_gene: TRBD2; CDR3nt: TGTGCCAGCAGCTTGGGTTTTAAGCCGAGCCTAGCGGGAGACCCCTACGAGCAGTACTTC; CDR3aa: CASSLGFKPSLAGDPYEQYF
v_gene: TRBV4-3; abundance: .; j_gene: TRBJ2-5; d_gene: .; CDR3nt: TGCGCCAGCAGCCACACGCAGTGGGGCAGGGGGGGAGAGACCCAGTACTTC; CDR3aa: CASSHTQWGRGGETQYF
v_gene: TRBV14; abundance: many; j_gene: TRBJ1-1; d_gene: .; CDR3nt: TGTGCCAGCAGCCAAGTTGCTGAAGCTTTCTTT; CDR3aa: CASSQVAEAFF
v_gene: TRBV7-9; abundance: many; j_gene: TRBJ2-7; d_gene: .; CDR3nt: TGTGCCAGCAGTCCGATCCACGAGCAGTACTTC; CDR3aa: CASSPIHEQYF
v_gene: TRBV7-8; abundance: many; j_gene: TRBJ2-3; d_gene: .; CDR3nt: TGTGCCAGCAGCTCCGGAGGCGGGACCACAGATACGCAGTATTTT; CDR3aa: CASSSGGGTTDTQYF